The 2 T cell receptor beta chains reported below all come from one sample, sequenced in a study of T cell responses to AZD1222 COVID-19 vaccine. Libraries were prepared by immunoSEQ multiplex PCR; TCRdb keeps only in-frame clonotypes and omits some of them. The sample yields 140,000 to 150,000 clones, 80% to 95% seen once. The sequencing here drew on peripheral blood, taken on day 0 of AZD1222 vaccination. The receptors were sampled from an adult in good health.

CDR3 in amino acids: CASSTLQGADTEAFF. The CDR3 bases are TGTGCCAGCAGTACGCTACAGGGGGCTGACACTGAAGCTTTCTTT. This rearrangement joins TRBV28 to TRBJ1-1, with TRBD1 matching over 9 bases. Germline-derived CDR1 and CDR2 are MDHEN and SYDVKM. Trimming cost V 5 bases and J 3 bases; bases outside gene matches: 7. The CDR3 runs 15 residues.

The chain joins TRBV5-3 to TRBJ2-1; 7 bases fit TRBD2. TRBV5-3 is an ORF, and what it does is uncertain. This CDR3 is 15 amino acids long. Germline trimming cut 4 bases from V and 0 bases from J; bases unmatched to any gene: 4. CDR3 in DNA: TGTGCCAGAAGCCGGACTAGGTGCTCCTACAATGAGCAGTTCTTC. Amino acid sequence: CARSRTRCSYNEQFF.